This paragraph reports one TCR beta chain. No cognate antigen has been identified for it. Base qualities are not recorded, but no much larger clone differs from it by a single base. The library was obtained by the immunoSEQ multiplex PCR assay. The multiplex PCR relied on a mix of 60 forward primers for TCR Vbeta segments and 13 reverse primers for TCR Jbeta segments. A multiplex PCR assay on genomic DNA amplified the CDR3 region of rearranged TCR beta genes. Amplified TCR beta libraries were sequenced as 87-base-pair reads on the Illumina HiSeq System. The source study handled its data this way. A later analysis counted around 72 million unique TCR beta chains across the 666 repertoires, and roughly 9.9 million of these chains were shared by at least two donors. A nearest-neighbor algorithm error-corrected the raw reads and collapsed the reads into unique sequences, merging closely related sequences to remove PCR and sequencing errors. CDR3 sequences were aligned to IMGT reference sequences to assign V, D and J gene segments. For a sequence to be retained, a match of at least six nucleotides was required to both a V gene segment and a J gene segment. A rearrangement was called productive if the CDR3 had no stop codons and remained in frame with V and J, and every other rearrangement was called non-productive. CDR3 was defined according to IMGT convention as the region running from the second conserved V-encoded cysteine to the conserved J-encoded phenylalanine. The earlier analysis of about 620 of the donors excluded sequences that lacked an unambiguous match to a single V gene segment. In an earlier analysis of approximately 590 of the donors, V segments were called functional above 56.7% productive rearrangements and were called segregating when the between-donor standard deviation exceeded 5%. To diagnose cytomegalovirus status from the catalog of TCR beta chain sequences, a statistical classification framework was built. A later analysis assigned V and J genes by comparing TCR nucleotide sequences with IMGT/GENE-DB human TR gene sequences. In a later analysis, CDR3 sequences and most-parsimonious VDJ recombination scenarios were assigned using the TCRdist pipeline. In a later analysis, each TCR beta chain was defined by its CDR3 amino acid sequence together with its V-gene family, and reads without a unique V-gene family were excluded. To address suspected cross-contamination and a sequencing artifact, a later analysis removed around 600 highly shared, low-generation-probability nucleotide sequences. A later analysis calculated a clonal expansion index for each public chain from normalized within-repertoire ranks of inferred template counts. Generation probabilities in a later analysis came from a VDJ recombination model fitted to out-of-frame rearrangements, and those results were checked against IGoR. In a later analysis, TCR-TCR, TCR-HLA and TCR-CMV co-occurrence was scored with hypergeometric tests, and a repertoire-size bias correction was applied to TCR pairs. In a later analysis, false discovery rates were estimated by permuting HLA or CMV assignments 20 times. In a later analysis, co-occurring TCRs were grouped using DBSCAN, and TCRdist sequence similarity was added for clustering within HLA-allele-positive subsets. Repertoires with fewer than 30,000 or more than 120,000 public chains, plus five repertoires with anomalous nucleotide sharing, were excluded from co-occurrence clustering. Imported from immuneACCESS, the table was reduced by TCRdb to in-frame sequences with V and J called. These copies leave out some clones; in studies compared against another copy, an unresolved V gene accounts for under half, and the cause of the remainder is not known. For V, J and clone size, that table is used; D and trimming come from the DNA. The table for this sample lists some 150,000 clones; around 83% of them were counted only once. The ten most abundant clones make up 2.3% of the sample.

This sample stems from a study of cytomegalovirus exposure and HLA in healthy donors (dated by TCRdb to about 2017). Regarding the complete study: In an earlier analysis of under 600 of the donors, roughly 300 Gb of sequence data and roughly 100 million unique TCR beta sequences from about 179 million T cells were reported. Donor age, sex, ethnicity and CMV serostatus were collected together with the repertoire data. Class I and class II HLA loci were covered by the typing at four-digit resolution. All discovery cohort repertoires had been generated using a single sequencing platform. A later analysis re-examined previously published TCR beta repertoires from roughly 720 donors and added high-resolution HLA genotyping to investigate patterns of TCR occurrence. High-throughput TCR immunosequencing, statistical association of individual TCRs with disease status, and machine learning were combined to predict cytomegalovirus infection status. Of the approximately 400 genotyped donors, over 80% were placed in the genetic ancestry cluster associated with self-reported Caucasian donors. Four to six DR-DQ haplotypes were handled as single units for association and clustering, since linkage in the cohort was strong. Rather than using new phenotypic data, the later analysis identified candidate immune exposures from TCR beta sequences and from how often those sequences occurred across donors. Besides the first cohort of some 670 subjects, a separate validation cohort made up of roughly 130 different subjects was used. About 330 gigabases of sequencing data and 91 million or so unique TCR sequences made up an early release that covered 500 to 650 HLA-typed donors. A later genetic analysis took genome-wide SNP genotypes for about three fifths of the 666 donors and used that subset as a discovery cohort. To decide whether each TCR beta V gene segment behaved as functional or pseudogenic, an earlier analysis of 587 of the donors relied on high-throughput TCR beta sequencing. The number of donors typed differed by locus, with 629-630 for A, B, C, DRB1 and DQB1, approximately 500 for DQA1, under 610 for DPA1, and 400 to 490 for DPB1. Across 398 genotyped donors of the cohort, an average of roughly 250,000 unique TCR beta nucleotide sequences per donor were sequenced, and roughly a sixth of those sequences were non-productive. The T cell repertoires of several hundred subjects were profiled by immunosequencing and related to cytomegalovirus serostatus. The study aimed to test whether signatures of past pathogen exposure could be identified by cataloging public T cell receptors. What the research found in general, with its limitations: It was suggested by the authors that the approach could potentially be generalized to other disease states and immunological phenotypes. A further reported finding was that TCR beta sequences accurately predicted the HLA-A and HLA-B alleles for most subjects in the first cohort. This cohort had only TCR beta chains sequenced, and the lack of alpha or paired-chain data limited which features could be detected. Immune exposure information for the cohort was limited to CMV serostatus. In a later analysis, several top co-occurrence clusters were reported to appear linked to parvovirus B19, influenza, CMV and Epstein-Barr virus. Because HLA typing was missing for some donors at each locus, association tests included only the typed subset. Specific HLA alleles were associated with 15,000 to 20,000 TCR beta sequences at a false discovery rate of 0.05 in a later analysis. The classifier was reported to diagnose cytomegalovirus status with high specificity and sensitivity in both the original cohort and the validation cohort. In a later analysis, most CMV-associated TCR beta chains were found to appear HLA-restricted, with HLA associations seemingly driven largely by CMV exposure. A cluster of highly shared sequence variants was judged likely to represent a technical artifact of the sequencing pipeline. Because counts were too low, about 15 rarely observed V segments, including chromosome 9 orphons, were left out of the earlier analysis of 500 to 650 of the donors. The study gave a list of some 150 TCR beta chains associated with cytomegalovirus. In vitro tests confirmed that three of the cytomegalovirus-associated TCR beta chains recognize cytomegalovirus antigens. The 87-base-pair reads could not distinguish some IMGT-functional V segments, including TRBV6-2 and TRBV6-3, so those segments were excluded. According to a later analysis, TCR association rates differed among HLA loci, with DRB1 alleles showing the most associated TCRs and HLA-C alleles showing the fewest. A later analysis found that HLA-associated TCR beta chains were more clonally expanded and had lower generation probabilities than equally common non-associated chains. Sequencing depth was assumed to be roughly uniform across donors in the presence/absence analyses, though that assumption may not hold. Compared with the approximately 600-donor mean, donors in an Asian-associated ancestry cluster had fewer N-insertions in productive TCRs, according to a later genetic analysis. Broadly in line with IMGT annotations, most TCR beta V segments showed up in productive rearrangements about 87% or about 30% of the time in an earlier analysis of around 600 of the donors. Strong co-occurrence of HLA alleles, especially DR and DQ, made assigning TCR associations to individual alleles difficult. Correlated functional status among segregating V segments might be attributable to linkage disequilibrium, but an unknown experimental factor could not be ruled out. Across donors, most TCR sequences were observed very rarely, whereas some public TCRs were present in many individuals. An association between a missense DCLRE1C variant and V-gene and J-gene trimming of TCR beta chains was found in a later genetic analysis and replicated in an independent cohort.

In total, over 600 healthy bone marrow donors made up the cohort. At the time of sampling, every cohort member was nominally healthy, though immune exposures that went unrecorded were likely present. The donor was CMV seronegative and was included in the group of about 350 seronegative cohort members. A peripheral blood sample was collected from each donor, and TCR beta sequencing was performed on peripheral blood mononuclear cells. Genomic DNA extraction from the blood cell samples was performed with the Qiagen DNeasy Blood Extraction Kit. Looking up the germline V gene yields CDR1 MNHEY and CDR2 SVGAGI. From its cysteine to its phenylalanine, the CDR3 spans 13 amino acids. CDR3 DNA is the only sequence kept; it has 39 bases, read in frame from the first base. V and J lose 6 bases and 7 bases, and a span of 15 bases separates them.

The receptor was derived from a woman aged 18-29 years in good health and CMV-seronegative. The V and J segments used are TRBV6-5 and TRBJ1-2, with TRBD1 perhaps the D gene, on 6 matching bases. Material: PBMCs. The CDR3 has the sequence CASRSSGVSGYTF. At the DNA level, the sequence is TGTGCCAGCAGATCCTCAGGGGTGTCTGGCTACACCTTC.